This T cell receptor beta chain was observed in a study of T cell responses to AZD1222 COVID-19 vaccine. The protocol was immunoSEQ multiplex PCR, while the TCRdb copy is restricted to in-frame clones and leaves out a portion. The sample has fewer than 200,000 clones, approximately 90% seen once. Study results and limitations: Spike was spanned by vaccine-associated CD4 TCRs, which were dominant at 160-218 and 743-854.

About this clone: What it binds is not known.

The CDR3 is made up of 11 amino acids. Germline trimming cut 5 bases from V and 6 bases from J; bases unmatched to any gene: 0. Looked up from germline, CDR1 is MNHEY and CDR2 is SVGAGI. The sequence came from an adult who received the AZD1222 COVID-19 vaccine. The input for sequencing was peripheral blood, taken 28 days after the second AZD1222 dose. The rearrangement uses TRBV6-5 and TRBJ2-7; 8 bases line up with TRBD1. This CDR3 is CASSTGGEQYF. CDR3 nucleotides: TGTGCCAGCAGTACAGGGGGCGAGCAGTACTTC.